The 9 T cell receptor beta chains listed next were all sequenced from one sample in a study of cytomegalovirus exposure and HLA in healthy donors. 60 Vbeta and 13 Jbeta primers were used in PCR. The table came from immunoSEQ multiplex PCR; TCRdb's copy has only in-frame clones and leaves some out. This sample's clone table lists tens of thousands of clones. The source material was PBMCs. The receptors originated from a woman aged 35 to 49 in good health and CMV-seronegative.

The genes are TRBV13 and TRBJ2-7; 9 bases are a match to TRBD1. CDR1 and CDR2 from the germline V gene are PRHDT and FYEKMQ (reference sequence). Trimming at V came to 3 bases and at J to 4 bases, leaving 7 bases not matched to a gene. The CDR3 covers 15 residues. CDR3 region: CASSFGTGSRYEQYF. The CDR3 bases are TGTGCCAGCAGCTTCGGGACAGGGAGTCGGTACGAGCAGTACTTC. The full variable domain, completed using reference TRBV13 and TRBJ2-7, is AAGVIQSPRHLIKEKRETATLKCYPIPRHDTVYWYQQGPGQDPQFLISFYEKMQSDKGSIPDRFSAQQFSDYHSELNMSSLELGDSALYFCASSFGTGSRYEQYFGPGTRLTVT.

CDR3 in amino acids: CASSSGLAGSHEQFF. The CDR3 DNA follows: TGTGCCAGCAGTTCCGGACTAGCGGGGTCTCATGAGCAGTTCTTC. V gene TRBV27 combines with J gene TRBJ2-1, with 12 bases fitting TRBD2. With V trimmed by 4 bases and J by 8 bases, 6 bases remained unmatched. Per germline, CDR1 MNHEY and CDR2 SMNVEV (reference sequence). The CDR3 covers 15 residues.

This sequence joins TRBV7-9 and TRBJ2-3; 10 nucleotides align to TRBD1. The CDR3 is made up of 17 amino acids. Germline CDR1 reads SEHNR; CDR2 reads FQNEAQ (reference sequence). The V and J ends lost 3 bases and 5 bases, in that order; junction bases with no gene match: 11. In DNA form, the CDR3 reads TGTGCCAGCAGCTTCACCTCCGGGACAGGGGAGAGAGATACGCAGTATTTT. Encoded protein: CASSFTSGTGERDTQYF.

V gene TRBV2 combines with J gene TRBJ2-7, with D possibly being TRBD1 (5 bases). Trimming left V 6 bases short and J 3 bases short, with 9 bases between. The CDR3 runs 12 residues. Germline assignment: CDR1 SNHLY and CDR2 FYNNEI. The CDR3 protein is CASREQVYEQYF. Here the CDR3 DNA reads TGTGCCAGCAGGGAACAGGTCTACGAGCAGTACTTC.

The CDR3 sequence is CASSAAGTGLQKLFF. CDR3 DNA sequence: TGTGCCAGCAGCGCTGCGGGGACAGGGCTGCAAAAACTGTTTTTT. This chain connects TRBV9 to TRBJ1-4, with 9 positions matching TRBD1. The CDR3 has 15 amino acids. V lost 3 bases, J lost 9 bases, and 9 bases stayed unmatched. From germline, CDR1 is SGDLS and CDR2 YYNGEE.

J is TRBJ2-1 and V is TRBV9; TRBD2 matches at 12 bases. The CDR3 totals 15 residues. Per germline, CDR1 SGDLS and CDR2 YYNGEE. Germline trimming cut 3 bases from V and 8 bases from J; bases unmatched to any gene: 6. CDR3 protein: CASSAQASGGDEQFF. CDR3 bases: TGTGCCAGCAGCGCCCAGGCTAGCGGGGGGGATGAGCAGTTCTTC.

This chain uses TRBV4-1 with TRBJ2-1; D not certain. Between the trimmed V and J ends, which lost 7 bases and 4 bases, there was a span of 17 bases. This CDR3 comprises 15 residues. Germline V CDR1 and CDR2: MGHRA, YSYEKL. CDR3 protein: CASTQDPSGYNEQFF. The CDR3 DNA reads TGCGCCAGCACCCAGGATCCCTCGGGTTACAATGAGCAGTTCTTC.

The V gene is TRBV7-8, the J gene TRBJ2-7; TRBD2 matches at 8 bases. Trimming removed 1 base from V and 0 bases from J; junction bases left unmatched: 2. This CDR3 is 15 amino acids long. The germline V gene has CDR1 SGHVS and CDR2 FQNEAQ. The CDR3 coding sequence is TGTGCCAGCAGCTTAGGTAGCGGGAACTCCTACGAGCAGTACTTC. Translating gives CASSLGSGNSYEQYF.

The chain combines TRBV28 with TRBJ2-2; D unresolved. There are 11 residues in the CDR3. Germline assignment: CDR1 MDHEN and CDR2 SYDVKM. Trimming cost V 4 bases and J 9 bases, with 6 bases left between them. CDR3 DNA: TGTGCCAGCAGTTCCCCTCGGGAGCTGTTTTTT. Translating gives CASSSPRELFF.